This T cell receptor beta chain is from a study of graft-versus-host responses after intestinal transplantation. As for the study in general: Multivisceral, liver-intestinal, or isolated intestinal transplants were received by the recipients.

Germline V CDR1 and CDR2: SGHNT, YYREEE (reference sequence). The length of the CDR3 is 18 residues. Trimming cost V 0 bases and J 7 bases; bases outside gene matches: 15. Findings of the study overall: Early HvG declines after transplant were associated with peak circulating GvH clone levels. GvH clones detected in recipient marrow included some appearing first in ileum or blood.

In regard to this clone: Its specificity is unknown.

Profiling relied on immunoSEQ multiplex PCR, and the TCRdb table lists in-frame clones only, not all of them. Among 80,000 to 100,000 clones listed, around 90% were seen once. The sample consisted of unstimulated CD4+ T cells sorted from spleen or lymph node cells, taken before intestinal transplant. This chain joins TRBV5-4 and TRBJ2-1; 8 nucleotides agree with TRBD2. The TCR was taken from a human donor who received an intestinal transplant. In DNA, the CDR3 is TGTGCCAGCAGCTTGGGACGGATGGGCTGGTCGGGGGGGAATGAGCAGTTCTTC. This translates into CASSLGRMGWSGGNEQFF.